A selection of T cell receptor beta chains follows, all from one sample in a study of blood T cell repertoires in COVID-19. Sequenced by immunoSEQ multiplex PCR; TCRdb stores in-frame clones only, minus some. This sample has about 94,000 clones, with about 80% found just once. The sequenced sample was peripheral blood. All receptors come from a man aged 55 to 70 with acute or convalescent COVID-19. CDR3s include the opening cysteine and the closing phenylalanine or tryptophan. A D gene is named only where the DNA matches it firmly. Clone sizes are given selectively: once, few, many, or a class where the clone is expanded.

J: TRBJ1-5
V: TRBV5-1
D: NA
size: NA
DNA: TGCGCCAGCAGCCTCGAGGGAGGGGAGAATCAGCCCCAGCATTTT
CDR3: CASSLEGGENQPQHF

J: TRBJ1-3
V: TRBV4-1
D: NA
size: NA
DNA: TGCGCCAGCAGCCAGAACTTTATCTCTGGAAACACCATATATTTT
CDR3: CASSQNFISGNTIYF

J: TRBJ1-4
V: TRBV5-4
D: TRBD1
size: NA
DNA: TGTGCCAGCAGCTTATCAGGGGGCCCTAATGAAAAACTGTTTTTT
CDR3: CASSLSGGPNEKLFF

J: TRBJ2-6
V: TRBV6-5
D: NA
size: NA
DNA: TGTGCCAGCAGTTACACCCCACTCTCTGGGGCCAACGTCCTGACTTTC
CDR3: CASSYTPLSGANVLTF

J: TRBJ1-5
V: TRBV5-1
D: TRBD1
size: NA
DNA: TGCGCCAGCAGCTTGGTAGCAGGGGGTGGTCAGCCCCAGCATTTT
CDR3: CASSLVAGGGQPQHF

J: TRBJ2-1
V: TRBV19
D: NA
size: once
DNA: TGTGCCAGTAGTATGGGTGGTGAGACTTACAATGAGCAGTTCTTC
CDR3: CASSMGGETYNEQFF

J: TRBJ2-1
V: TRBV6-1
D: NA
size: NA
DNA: TGTGCCAGCAGTGAGTGGGGGGTACGATCCCCCCGCAATGAGCAGTTCTTC
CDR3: CASSEWGVRSPRNEQFF

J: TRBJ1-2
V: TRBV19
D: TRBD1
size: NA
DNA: TGTGCCAGTAGTCCATCGGACAGGATTGGCTACACCTTC
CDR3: CASSPSDRIGYTF

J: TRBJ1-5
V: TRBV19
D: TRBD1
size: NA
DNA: TGTGCCAGTAGTTTTACAGGGGGCCGTCAGCCCCAGCATTTT
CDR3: CASSFTGGRQPQHF

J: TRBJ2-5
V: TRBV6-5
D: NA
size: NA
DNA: TGTGCCAGCAGTTACGGGCCACAAGAGACCCAGTACTTC
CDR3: CASSYGPQETQYF

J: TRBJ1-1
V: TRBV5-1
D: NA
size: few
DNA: TGCGCCAGCAGCTTGGGAGGACAGCAAGGAGCTTTCTTT
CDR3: CASSLGGQQGAFF

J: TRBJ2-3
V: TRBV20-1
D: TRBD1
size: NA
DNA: TGCAGTGCTAGTCCCGTCCGGACAGGAGATACGCAGTATTTT
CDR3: CSASPVRTGDTQYF

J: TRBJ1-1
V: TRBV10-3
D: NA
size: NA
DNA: TGTGCCATCAGTGAGGGTCAGGGGTATACTGAAGCTTTCTTT
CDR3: CAISEGQGYTEAFF

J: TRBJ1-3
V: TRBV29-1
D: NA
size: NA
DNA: TGCAGCGTTGAGGGCAGCTCTCCGTTCCGCACCATATATTTT
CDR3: CSVEGSSPFRTIYF

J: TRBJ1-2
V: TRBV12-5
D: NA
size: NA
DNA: TGTGCTAGTGGTTTAGGTGCCGCACAGGTCAGAGGCTACACCTTC
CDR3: CASGLGAAQVRGYTF

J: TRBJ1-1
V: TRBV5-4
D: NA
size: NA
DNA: TGTGCCAGCAGCTTGTCCAGGGGCACTGAAGCTTTCTTT
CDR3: CASSLSRGTEAFF

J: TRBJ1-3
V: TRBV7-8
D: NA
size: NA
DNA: TGTGCCAGCAGCACAACAGGGTCTCCTGGAAACACCATATATTTT
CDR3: CASSTTGSPGNTIYF

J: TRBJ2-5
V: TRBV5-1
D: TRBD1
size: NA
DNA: TGCGCCAGCAGCTTGGCCTACAGGGGAAGAGGAGAGACCCAGTACTTC
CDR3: CASSLAYRGRGETQYF

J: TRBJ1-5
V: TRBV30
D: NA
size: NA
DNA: TGTGCCTGGAGGGAGGGCGGCGGGAGCAATCAGCCCCAGCATTTT
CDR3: CAWREGGGSNQPQHF

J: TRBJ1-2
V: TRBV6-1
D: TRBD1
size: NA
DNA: TGTGCCAGCAGTGAACGGGACAGGGATTCTGGCTACACCTTC
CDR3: CASSERDRDSGYTF

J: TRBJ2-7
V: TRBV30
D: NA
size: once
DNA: TGTGCCTGGAGCCTAACCTCGGGCTACGAGCAGTACTTC
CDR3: CAWSLTSGYEQYF

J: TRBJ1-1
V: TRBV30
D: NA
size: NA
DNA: TGTGCCTGGGGCGGGTTGATGAACACTGAAGCTTTCTTT
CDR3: CAWGGLMNTEAFF

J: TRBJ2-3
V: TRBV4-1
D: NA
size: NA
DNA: TGCGCCAGCAGCCAGAACCTGGACAGAACCACAGATACGCAGTATTTT
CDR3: CASSQNLDRTTDTQYF

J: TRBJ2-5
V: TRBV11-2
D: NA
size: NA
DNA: TGTGCCAGCAGCTCTCCTCGACTAAAAGGGACCCAGTACTTC
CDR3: CASSSPRLKGTQYF

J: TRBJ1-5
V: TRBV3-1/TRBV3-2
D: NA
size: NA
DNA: TGTGCCAGCGGAAACAGGGATGGCAATCAGCCCCAGCATTTT
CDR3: CASGNRDGNQPQHF